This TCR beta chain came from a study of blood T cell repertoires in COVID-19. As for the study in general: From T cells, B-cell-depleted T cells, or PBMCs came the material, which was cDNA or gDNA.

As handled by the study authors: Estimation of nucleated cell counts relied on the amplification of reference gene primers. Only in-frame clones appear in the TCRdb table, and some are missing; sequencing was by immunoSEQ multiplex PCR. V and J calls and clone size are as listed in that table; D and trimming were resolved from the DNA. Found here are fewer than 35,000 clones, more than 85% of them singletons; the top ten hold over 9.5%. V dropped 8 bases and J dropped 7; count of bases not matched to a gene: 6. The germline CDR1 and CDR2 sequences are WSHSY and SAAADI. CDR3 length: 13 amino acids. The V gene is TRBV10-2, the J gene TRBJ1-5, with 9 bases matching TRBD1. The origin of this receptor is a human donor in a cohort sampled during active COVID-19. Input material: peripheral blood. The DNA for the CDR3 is TGCGCCAGCGGGGGACAGGGCCGGCAGCCCCAGCATTTT. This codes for CASGGQGRQPQHF.